These 7 T cell receptor beta chains were sequenced from one sample in a study of control samples from healthy donors and cancer patients (dated by TCRdb to the early 2020s). Library preparation employed the immunoSEQ multiplex PCR assay. Not all clones reach the TCRdb copy of this immuneACCESS table, which keeps in-frame sequences only. Checked studies attribute under half of the gap to unresolved V genes and leave the rest unexplained. In all, the sample holds approximately 100,000 clones, and 90% of those were seen once. The ten top clones hold roughly 4% of the sample. Sequenced material: blood. The receptors here all came from a human donor in good health. The donor label of this sample is uncertain.

The chain is built from TRBV11-3 and TRBJ1-1, with D uncertain. Germline lookup yields CDR1 SGHNT and CDR2 YENEEA. The CDR3 has 13 residues. Trimming stripped 2 bases from V and 3 bases from J, with 7 bases between. The DNA of the CDR3 is TGTGCCAGCAGCTTAAATCTTCACACTGAAGCTTTCTTT. Translating it yields CASSLNLHTEAFF.

The gene calls are TRBV29-1 and TRBJ2-3; the match to TRBD2 covers 7 bases. With 5 bases clipped from V and 0 bases from J, the junction kept 8 bases outside the gene matches. Germline V gene data show CDR1 as SQVTM and CDR2 as ANQGSEA. This CDR3 is 15 amino acids long. CDR3 loop: CSVTRDYGSTDTQYF. In DNA, the CDR3 is TGCAGCGTTACGAGGGACTACGGTAGCACAGATACGCAGTATTTT.

V usage is TRBV15 and J usage is TRBJ1-2, with 9 bases matching TRBD1. The germline gives CDR1 LNHNV, CDR2 YYDKDF (reference sequence). J gave up 6 bases and V 3 bases, and 2 bases lay outside the gene matches. This CDR3 contains 13 residues. The CDR3 protein is CATSRDRGDGYTF. CDR3 DNA: TGTGCCACCAGCAGGGACAGGGGAGATGGCTACACCTTC.

The chain uses TRBV6-6 and TRBJ1-5; D gene ambiguous. Between the trimmed V and J ends, which lost 5 bases and 0 bases, there was a span of 17 bases. The CDR3 loop spans 17 amino acids. The germline gives CDR1 MNHNY, CDR2 SVGAGI (reference sequence). Here the CDR3 reads CASSLTWAANSNQPQHF. The CDR3 DNA sequence: TGTGCCAGCAGTCTAACCTGGGCCGCAAATAGCAATCAGCCCCAGCATTTT.

The chain employs TRBV7-6 and TRBJ1-1; 8 bases line up with TRBD1. After removal of 5 bases from V and 4 bases from J, the junction contained 9 bases not matched to a gene. CDR1 SGHVS and CDR2 FNYEAQ come from the germline V gene. There are 15 residues in the CDR3. This CDR3 reads CASSATGAVSTEAFF. The CDR3 region has the DNA TGTGCCAGCAGCGCGACAGGGGCAGTGAGCACTGAAGCTTTCTTT.

This clone was counted once. V and J are TRBV5-1 and TRBJ1-1, with unresolved D. The germline CDR1 and CDR2 sequences are SGHRS and YFSETQ. CDR3 length: 14 amino acids. Deletions cut 0 bases from V and 2 bases from J, with 8 bases between. The CDR3 loop reads CASSLDTSNTEAFF. CDR3 DNA sequence: TGCGCCAGCAGCTTGGACACTTCAAACACTGAAGCTTTCTTT.

The CDR3 nucleotides read TGTGCCAGCAGCCCCGGGACAGTTAATGAAAAACTGTTTTTT. It is translated as CASSPGTVNEKLFF. The chain couples TRBV6-2 or TRBV6-3 to TRBJ1-4, with 7 bases lining up with TRBD1. Germline V gene lookup returns CDR1 MNHEY and CDR2 SVGEGT. This CDR3 is built from 14 residues. V was clipped by 6 bases and J by 4 bases; unmatched bases: 5.